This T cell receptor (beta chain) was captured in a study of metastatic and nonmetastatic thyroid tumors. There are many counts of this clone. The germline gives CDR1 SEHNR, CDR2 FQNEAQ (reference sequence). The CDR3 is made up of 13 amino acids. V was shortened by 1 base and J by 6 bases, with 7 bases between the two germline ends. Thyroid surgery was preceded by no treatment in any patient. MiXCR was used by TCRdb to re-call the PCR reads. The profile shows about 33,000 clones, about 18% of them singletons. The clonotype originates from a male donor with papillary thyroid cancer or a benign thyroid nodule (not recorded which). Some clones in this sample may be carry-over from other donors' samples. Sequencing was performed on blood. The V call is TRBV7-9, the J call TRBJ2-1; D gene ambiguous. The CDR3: CASSLVLPNEQFF. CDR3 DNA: TGTGCCAGCAGCTTAGTACTCCCCAATGAGCAGTTCTTC.